Listed below are T cell receptor beta chains from one sample, sequenced in a study of T-cell memory formation after mild COVID-19. One entry per CDR3 protein, called by TCRdb with MiXCR from the 5' RACE reads. Among some 150,000 distinct CDR3 sequences, 5.5% to 7% were seen once, and the ten largest hold approximately 2%. Material for sequencing was PBMCs or a T cell subset sorted from them (not recorded which). These receptors came from an adult woman who had mild COVID-19 (a few samples of this study predate the infection). Cell type and time point are not known. The conserved cysteine and the conserved F or W are not part of the CDR3 here. Clone size is shown for a subset of rows, as once, few, many or a class of expanded clone.

clone size: many; V gene: TRBV28; J gene: TRBJ1-1; CDR3 protein: ASSSGFYMNTEAF
clone size: many; V gene: TRBV7-9; J gene: TRBJ2-7; CDR3 protein: ASSFHAGGQGSEQY
clone size: .; V gene: TRBV7-9; J gene: TRBJ2-1; CDR3 protein: ASSLDWRGEIDNEQF
clone size: many; V gene: TRBV5-1; J gene: TRBJ1-1; CDR3 protein: ASSLEKGTEAF
clone size: many; V gene: TRBV5-1; J gene: TRBJ2-3; CDR3 protein: ASSITGSRTDTQY
clone size: few; V gene: TRBV5-1; J gene: TRBJ1-5; CDR3 protein: ASSRPDRVDQPQH
clone size: many; V gene: TRBV7-2; J gene: TRBJ1-1; CDR3 protein: ASSLAGVTGANTEAF
clone size: .; V gene: TRBV7-2; J gene: .; CDR3 protein: ASSLEGPGGYQETQY
clone size: many; V gene: TRBV14; J gene: TRBJ2-4; CDR3 protein: ASSQDTGVKNIQY
clone size: many; V gene: TRBV20-1; J gene: TRBJ2-1; CDR3 protein: SATKRARGASEQF
clone size: .; V gene: TRBV29-1; J gene: TRBJ2-3; CDR3 protein: SVSAAPLTDTQY
clone size: few; V gene: TRBV4-2; J gene: TRBJ2-7; CDR3 protein: ASSHPRAEQY
clone size: .; V gene: TRBV2; J gene: TRBJ2-2; CDR3 protein: ASGEENANTGELF
clone size: many; V gene: TRBV7-3; J gene: TRBJ2-1; CDR3 protein: ASSLSASGSDEQF
clone size: few; V gene: TRBV11-2; J gene: TRBJ2-5; CDR3 protein: ASSSRTGGGETQY
clone size: .; V gene: TRBV11-2; J gene: TRBJ1-2; CDR3 protein: ASSLVSGNYGYT
clone size: .; V gene: TRBV20-1; J gene: TRBJ2-3; CDR3 protein: SAQRAGAPDTQY
clone size: many; V gene: TRBV6-2/TRBV6-3; J gene: TRBJ2-3; CDR3 protein: ASVVGERTDTQY
clone size: many; V gene: TRBV7-2; J gene: TRBJ2-1; CDR3 protein: ASSLARGPRVNEQF
clone size: few; V gene: TRBV27; J gene: TRBJ2-3; CDR3 protein: ASSLLGLAGGYKVDTQY
clone size: .; V gene: TRBV5-1; J gene: TRBJ2-7; CDR3 protein: ASSLLGVVSSYEQY
clone size: few; V gene: TRBV12-3/TRBV12-4; J gene: TRBJ2-7; CDR3 protein: ASSRRGRSTSYEQY
clone size: .; V gene: TRBV7-2; J gene: TRBJ2-5; CDR3 protein: ASSPDRVGWWTQY
clone size: many; V gene: TRBV4-2; J gene: TRBJ2-1; CDR3 protein: ASRPGGPDYNEQF
clone size: .; V gene: TRBV7-9; J gene: TRBJ1-1; CDR3 protein: ASSLGQGYMNTEAF
clone size: .; V gene: TRBV9; J gene: TRBJ2-6; CDR3 protein: ASSPGHSSGANVLT
clone size: many; V gene: TRBV20-1; J gene: TRBJ2-3; CDR3 protein: SASIAGVVSTQY
clone size: few; V gene: TRBV2; J gene: TRBJ2-3; CDR3 protein: ASSVDPRLPRVSDTQY
clone size: few; V gene: TRBV12-3/TRBV12-4; J gene: TRBJ2-2; CDR3 protein: ASQDSGRLGELF
clone size: few; V gene: TRBV27; J gene: TRBJ2-1; CDR3 protein: ASSLRGQVYNEQF
clone size: .; V gene: TRBV18; J gene: TRBJ2-3; CDR3 protein: ASSAAGTDTQY
clone size: few; V gene: TRBV5-4; J gene: TRBJ2-5; CDR3 protein: ASSSGTSPFQETQY
clone size: many; V gene: TRBV5-1; J gene: TRBJ1-1; CDR3 protein: ASSPAGLLNTEAF
clone size: .; V gene: TRBV28; J gene: TRBJ2-3; CDR3 protein: ASSPGAQGTDTQY
clone size: many; V gene: TRBV19; J gene: TRBJ2-2; CDR3 protein: ASTKGGTANTGELF
clone size: many; V gene: TRBV9; J gene: TRBJ1-2; CDR3 protein: ASSADRAYGYT
clone size: few; V gene: TRBV4-1; J gene: TRBJ2-2; CDR3 protein: ASSQDWRTGELF
clone size: few; V gene: TRBV20-1; J gene: TRBJ2-3; CDR3 protein: SATTSGKGGDTQY
clone size: many; V gene: TRBV12-3/TRBV12-4; J gene: TRBJ2-3; CDR3 protein: ASSYGGSGGADTQY
clone size: many; V gene: TRBV7-9; J gene: TRBJ2-1; CDR3 protein: ASSLAPSPNEQF
clone size: many; V gene: TRBV4-1; J gene: TRBJ2-7; CDR3 protein: ASSQGTGRPYEQY
clone size: .; V gene: TRBV4-3; J gene: TRBJ1-1; CDR3 protein: ASSQDLAGGITEAF
clone size: once; V gene: TRBV6-2/TRBV6-3; J gene: TRBJ2-6; CDR3 protein: ASTRDYSGANVLT
clone size: many; V gene: TRBV19; J gene: TRBJ1-5; CDR3 protein: ATRTGGTAQPQH
clone size: many; V gene: TRBV7-9; J gene: TRBJ2-2; CDR3 protein: ASSLEGNTGELF
clone size: many; V gene: TRBV5-1; J gene: TRBJ2-4; CDR3 protein: ASSLEEGKRIQY
clone size: .; V gene: TRBV5-1; J gene: TRBJ1-1; CDR3 protein: ASSLNSEMNTEAF
clone size: .; V gene: TRBV7-3; J gene: TRBJ2-3; CDR3 protein: ASSSLAVYTDTQY
clone size: .; V gene: TRBV12-3/TRBV12-4; J gene: TRBJ2-3; CDR3 protein: ASSPFRLAGTSTDTQY
clone size: few; V gene: TRBV6-2/TRBV6-3; J gene: TRBJ1-2; CDR3 protein: ASSRDGGYT
clone size: many; V gene: TRBV27; J gene: TRBJ1-1; CDR3 protein: ASSYVAGRIGDTEAF
clone size: few; V gene: TRBV2; J gene: TRBJ1-2; CDR3 protein: ATGTGGGYGYT
clone size: many; V gene: TRBV5-5; J gene: TRBJ1-1; CDR3 protein: ASSQDWNTEAF
clone size: many; V gene: TRBV7-6; J gene: TRBJ1-5; CDR3 protein: ASSWDGNSNQPQH
clone size: few; V gene: TRBV5-1; J gene: TRBJ2-3; CDR3 protein: ASSLEGGTTSDTQY
clone size: few; V gene: TRBV7-9; J gene: TRBJ1-4; CDR3 protein: ASSRRQATNEKLF
clone size: .; V gene: TRBV4-1; J gene: TRBJ2-5; CDR3 protein: ASSHGQGGQETQY